Shown below are 27 T cell receptor beta chains from a single sample sequenced in a study of blood T cell repertoires in COVID-19. Profiling relied on immunoSEQ multiplex PCR, and the TCRdb table lists in-frame clones only, not all of them. The table lists 150,000 to 200,000 clones, 80% to 85% of them singletons. The sample consisted of PBMCs or T cells enriched from blood (not recorded which). These receptors all come from a woman aged 30 to 39 who had been exposed to COVID-19.

The rearrangement links TRBV2 to TRBJ2-1; maybe TRBD2 (5 bases). Trimming removed 0 bases from V and 10 bases from J, with 7 bases in between. This CDR3 is 12 amino acids long. From germline, CDR1 is SNHLY and CDR2 FYNNEI. CDR3 sequence reads: CASSEAGVEQFF. The CDR3 DNA follows: TGTGCCAGCAGTGAAGCGGGAGTGGAGCAGTTCTTC.

The CDR3 sequence is CASSSFRGGDQPQHF. In nucleotides, the CDR3 is TGTGCCAGCAGCTCATTCAGGGGTGGTGATCAGCCCCAGCATTTT. The chain couples TRBV7-2 to TRBJ1-5; tentative D call: TRBD1 (6 bases). Germline lookup yields CDR1 SGHTA and CDR2 FQGNSA. The V end was cut by 4 bases, the J end by 5 bases, with 15 bases between. The CDR3 contains 15 residues. The variable domain in full, completed from reference TRBV7-2 and TRBJ1-5, reads GAGVSQSPSNKVTEKGKDVELRCDPISGHTALYWYRQSLGQGLEFLIYFQGNSAPDKSGLPSDRFSAERTGGSVSTLTIQRTQQEDSAVYLCASSSFRGGDQPQHFGDGTRLSIL.

This clone has just a few counts. The chain joins TRBV9 to TRBJ2-5; D may be TRBD1 (5 bases). V shed 4 bases and J shed 5 bases, with 18 bases lying between them. CDR1 is SGDLS and CDR2 is YYNGEE in the germline V gene. The CDR3 covers 15 residues. CDR3 sequence: CASSPLGRDLETQYF. The CDR3 DNA reads as TGTGCCAGCAGCCCCTTGGGCAGGGATTTGGAGACCCAGTACTTC.

This sequence joins TRBV5-4 and TRBJ1-2; 11 bases map to TRBD1. The germline gives CDR1 SGHNT, CDR2 YYREEE (reference sequence). The V gene end was trimmed by 2 bases and the J gene end by 5 bases; junction bases not matched to a gene: 5. The CDR3 runs to 15 residues. In DNA, the CDR3 is TGTGCCAGCAGCTTAGGGGACAGGGGGTTTTATGGCTACACCTTC. Protein: CASSLGDRGFYGYTF.

The rearrangement links TRBV7-9 to TRBJ1-4; D is uncertain. Trimming removed 6 bases from V and 3 bases from J, with 14 bases in between. The CDR3 covers 15 residues. Germline lookup yields CDR1 SEHNR and CDR2 FQNEAQ (reference sequence). The CDR3 nucleotides read TGTGCCAGCAGACTAGACACCGCCCCTAATGAAAAACTGTTTTTT. Translated: CASRLDTAPNEKLFF.

J is TRBJ2-1 and V is TRBV11-2, with D perhaps matching TRBD2 (5 bases). V was trimmed by 1 base and J by 5 bases, leaving 9 bases between them. CDR1 is SGHAT, CDR2 FQNNGV, per germline. CDR3 length: 14 amino acids. The CDR3 DNA is TGTGCCAGCAGCTTAGTCTCCGGGAACAATGAGCAGTTCTTC. It yields the protein CASSLVSGNNEQFF.

This chain connects TRBV19 to TRBJ2-1; TRBD2 is a possible D gene (5 bases). The germline V and J ends were trimmed by 5 bases and 9 bases, with 23 bases remaining between them. Germline CDR1 LNHDA, CDR2 SQIVND (reference sequence). This CDR3 region has 16 residues. Written as DNA, the CDR3 is TGTGCCAGTAGTTCCGGAAACTGGGCGCGGGTGGGTGAGCAGTTCTTC. Translating it yields CASSSGNWARVGEQFF.

The chain joins TRBV5-1 to TRBJ2-1, with 7 bases lining up with TRBD2. Per the germline V gene, CDR1 is SGHRS and CDR2 is YFSETQ. The V gene end was trimmed by 4 bases and the J gene end by 10 bases; junction bases not matched to a gene: 5. CDR3 size: 12 residues. CDR3 coding DNA: TGCGCCAGCAGCCTGGGACTAAACGAGCAGTTCTTC. This translates into CASSLGLNEQFF.

This chain links TRBV6-6 with TRBJ2-7; possibly TRBD1 for D (5 bases). V was shortened by 6 bases and J by 3 bases, with 9 bases between the two germline ends. The CDR3 has 12 residues. Germline CDR1 reads MNHNY; CDR2 reads SVGAGI (reference sequence). The CDR3 here is CASSRDSYEQYF. The CDR3 DNA is TGTGCCAGCAGCCGCGACAGCTACGAGCAGTACTTC.

The rearrangement links TRBV6-5 to TRBJ2-7; 8 bases are shared with TRBD1. The CDR3 consists of 14 residues. Germline CDR1 and CDR2: MNHEY and SVGAGI. With V trimmed by 6 bases and J by 6 bases, 10 bases remained unmatched. The CDR3 sequence is CASSETQGAGEQYF. The CDR3 nucleotides read TGTGCCAGCAGCGAGACCCAGGGGGCGGGCGAGCAGTACTTC.

V and J are TRBV5-4 and TRBJ2-7; possibly TRBD1 for D (7 bases). The V end lost 4 bases, the J end lost 4 bases, and 12 bases lay between the germline ends. Germline CDR1 is SGHNT and CDR2 is YYREEE (reference sequence). This CDR3 contains 13 residues. CDR3 bases: TGTGCCAGCAGCGGGGGGACAGAGTACGAGCAGTACTTC. Translation gives CASSGGTEYEQYF. The full variable domain, in which reference TRBV5-4 and TRBJ2-7 provide the parts outside the CDR3, is ETGVTQSPTHLIKTRGQQVTLRCSSQSGHNTVSWYQQALGQGPQFIFQYYREEENGRGNFPPRFSGLQFPNYSSELNVNALELDDSALYLCASSGGTEYEQYFGPGTRLTVT.

The chain recombines TRBV10-2 with TRBJ1-1; D is unresolved. Per the germline V gene, CDR1 is WSHSY and CDR2 is SAAADI. The CDR3 runs 15 residues. Trimming cost V 2 bases and J 2 bases, with 12 bases left between them. This CDR3 is CASSERANLNTEAFF. The CDR3, as DNA: TGCGCCAGCAGTGAGAGAGCGAACCTCAACACTGAAGCTTTCTTT.

The rearrangement joins TRBV6-2 or TRBV6-3 to TRBJ2-1, with D possibly being TRBD1 (6 bases). The CDR3 is 17 amino acids. V was shortened by 0 bases and J by 0 bases, with 12 bases between the two germline ends. CDR1 and CDR2 (germline): MNHEY, SVGEGT. The CDR3 bases are TGTGCCAGCAGTTACTCGGACAGAATGAGCTCCTACAATGAGCAGTTCTTC. Its protein product is CASSYSDRMSSYNEQFF.

This clone has only a few counts. The chain combines TRBV25-1 with TRBJ2-5; tentatively, D is TRBD2 (7 bases). CDR1 and CDR2 from the germline V gene are MGHDK and SYGVNS. The CDR3 runs to 13 residues. Trimming shortened V by 6 bases and J by 4 bases, and 12 bases separated the two germline ends. The CDR3 sequence: CASRMGGRETQYF. The CDR3 coding sequence is TGTGCCAGCAGGATGGGGGGGCGAGAGACCCAGTACTTC.

In DNA, the CDR3 is TGTGCCAGCGCGGCCGGGCAGGGGTGGGGACTACAAGAGACCCAGTACTTC. The encoded protein is CASAAGQGWGLQETQYF. This rearrangement joins TRBV3-1 (or the pseudogene TRBV3-2) to TRBJ2-5; D is possibly TRBD2 (7 bases). Per germline, CDR1 LGHDT and CDR2 YNNKEL (reference sequence). The CDR3 covers 17 residues. Trimming pared 8 bases from V and 2 bases from J, leaving 24 bases between.

The chain combines TRBV18 with TRBJ2-1, with 11 bases that match TRBD2. There are 17 residues in the CDR3. Germline-derived CDR1 and CDR2 are KGHSH and LQKENI. Trimming cost V 1 base and J 8 bases; bases outside gene matches: 10. The CDR3 is CASSPRRTSGYGDEQFF. The CDR3, as DNA: TGTGCCAGCTCACCACGGAGGACTAGCGGGTATGGTGATGAGCAGTTCTTC.

The chain is built from TRBV14 and TRBJ1-2, with D hard to call. There are 16 residues in the CDR3. Trimming cost V 4 bases and J 4 bases, with 19 bases left between them. CDR1 is SGHDN, CDR2 FVKESK, per germline. The CDR3 DNA is TGTGCCAGCAGCCCCACGGCAGGCCTCCTCCCCTATGGCTACACCTTC. It specifies CASSPTAGLLPYGYTF.

CDR3 sequence reads: CASSKAGSSGVVRYEQYF. Here the CDR3 DNA reads TGTGCCAGCAGCAAAGCAGGGTCTAGCGGGGTGGTGAGGTACGAGCAGTACTTC. The V call is TRBV21-1, the J call TRBJ2-7; the table names TRBD2, a call not compared with the DNA. TRBV21-1 is given as a pseudogene. This CDR3 contains 18 residues.

Here the CDR3 DNA reads TGTGCCAGCAGTTTTTCAGCGGCTTACAATGAAAAACTGTTTTTT. Its protein product is CASSFSAAYNEKLFF. The rearrangement joins TRBV27 to TRBJ1-4, with D hard to call. The CDR3 is made up of 15 amino acids. V lost 3 bases and J 5 bases, leaving 13 bases between the germline ends. Germline assignment: CDR1 MNHEY and CDR2 SMNVEV (reference sequence).

This clone was counted only a few times. The V gene is TRBV6-5, the J gene TRBJ1-1; no definite D call. V lost 8 bases and J 1 base, leaving 11 bases between the germline ends. There are 13 residues in the CDR3. Germline CDR1 and CDR2: MNHEY and SVGAGI. The CDR3 sequence: CASGRVGNTEAFF. CDR3 bases: TGTGCCAGCGGGAGGGTGGGGAACACTGAAGCTTTCTTT.

The chain uses TRBV27 and TRBJ1-4; tentatively, D is TRBD1 (5 bases). With 3 bases removed from V and 12 bases from J, the gap between germline ends came to 14 bases. The CDR3 is 13 residues long. CDR1 is MNHEY and CDR2 is SMNVEV in the germline V gene (reference sequence). The DNA of the CDR3 is TGTGCCAGCAGTTTTGGGGGGGGTAGGGAACTGTTTTTT. It yields the protein CASSFGGGRELFF.

J is TRBJ1-1 and V is TRBV5-1; TRBD1 aligns across 7 bases. The V segment lost 3 bases and the J segment 5 bases; nucleotides outside the gene matches: 7. This CDR3 comprises 14 residues. Germline assignment: CDR1 SGHRS and CDR2 YFSETQ. The CDR3 here is CASSSRDSFTEAFF. CDR3 nucleotides: TGCGCCAGCAGCTCCCGGGACAGCTTTACTGAAGCTTTCTTT.

J is TRBJ2-1 and V is TRBV19; 7 nucleotides match TRBD1. Germline trimming cut 4 bases from V and 2 bases from J; bases unmatched to any gene: 5. The CDR3 extends over 15 amino acids. CDR1 is LNHDA, CDR2 SQIVND, per germline (reference sequence). CDR3: CASSREGATYNEQFF. CDR3 bases: TGTGCCAGTAGTAGAGAGGGGGCTACCTACAATGAGCAGTTCTTC.

The genes are TRBV3-1 (or the pseudogene TRBV3-2) and TRBJ2-5; 8 nucleotides align to TRBD2. The CDR3 has 14 residues. CDR1 is LGHDT, CDR2 YNNKEL, per germline (reference sequence). The V segment lost 8 bases and the J segment 5 bases; nucleotides outside the gene matches: 10. The CDR3 nucleotides are TGTGCCAGCGCTCGCGGGGGGCCCCTGGAGACCCAGTACTTC. It translates to CASARGGPLETQYF.

The CDR3 bases are TGTGCCAGCAGCGCGACAGGGAACCAAGAGACCCAGTACTTC. As protein: CASSATGNQETQYF. The gene calls are TRBV7-2 and TRBJ2-5; TRBD1 matches at 7 bases. CDR3 length: 14 residues. V lost 5 bases to trimming and J lost 0 bases; unmatched junction nucleotides: 3. The germline V gene encodes CDR1 SGHTA and CDR2 FQGNSA.

V usage is TRBV29-1 and J usage is TRBJ1-2; 7 bases match TRBD1. The CDR3 contains 15 residues. With V trimmed by 7 bases and J by 7 bases, 18 bases remained unmatched. Germline-derived CDR1 and CDR2 are SQVTM and ANQGSEA. In nucleotides, the CDR3 is TGCAGCGCTCATACAGGGGAAACCGCTAATAGTGGCTACACCTTC. Residues: CSAHTGETANSGYTF. Combining the CDR3 with reference TRBV29-1 and TRBJ1-2 gives the whole variable domain SAVISQKPSRDICQRGTSLTIQCQVDSQVTMMFWYRQQPGQSLTLIATANQGSEATYESGFVIDKFPISRPNLTFSTLTVSNMSPEDSSIYLCSAHTGETANSGYTFGSGTRLTVV.

In its sample, this clone was seen once. DNA of the CDR3: TGTGCCAGCAGTTACTCCGGCGGGGGGGAATGGGAGACCCAGTACTTC. It encodes CASSYSGGGEWETQYF. V usage is TRBV6-5 and J usage is TRBJ2-5; TRBD2 agrees at 9 bases. The V segment lost 0 bases and the J segment 5 bases; nucleotides outside the gene matches: 7. This CDR3 contains 16 residues. CDR1 is MNHEY and CDR2 is SVGAGI in the germline V gene.